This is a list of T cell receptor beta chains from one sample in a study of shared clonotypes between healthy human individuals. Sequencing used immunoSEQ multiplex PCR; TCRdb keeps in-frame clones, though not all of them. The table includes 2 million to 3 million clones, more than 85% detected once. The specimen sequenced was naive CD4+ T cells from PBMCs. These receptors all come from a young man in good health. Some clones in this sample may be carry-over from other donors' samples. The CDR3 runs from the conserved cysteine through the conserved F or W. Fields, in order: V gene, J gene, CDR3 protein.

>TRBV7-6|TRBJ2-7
CASSLRTGSYEQYF
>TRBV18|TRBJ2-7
CASSPTSGPLSYEQYF
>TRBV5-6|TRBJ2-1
CASSLERLAGVYEQFF
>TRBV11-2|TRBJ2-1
CASSLAGTVNNEQFF
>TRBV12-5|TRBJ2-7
CASAPAGTSVEQYF
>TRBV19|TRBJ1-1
CASSIIAGRKAFF
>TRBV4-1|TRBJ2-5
CASSHRQGLETQYF
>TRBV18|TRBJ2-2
CASSPPSPGAGELFF
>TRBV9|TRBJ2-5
CASSERTSGVTSQYF
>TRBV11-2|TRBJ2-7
CASSLESGTDPYEQYF
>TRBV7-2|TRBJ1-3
CASSLTASLSGNTIYF
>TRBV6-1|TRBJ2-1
CASSEFNEQFF
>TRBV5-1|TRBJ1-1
CASSLSATYTEAFF
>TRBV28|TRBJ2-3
CASKNPVGGRAADTQYF
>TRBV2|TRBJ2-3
CASMLRVTDTQYF
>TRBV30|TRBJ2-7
CAWSSTVYEQYF
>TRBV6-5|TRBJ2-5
CASTALRDSETQYF
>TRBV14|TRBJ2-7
CASSQTSGSYYF
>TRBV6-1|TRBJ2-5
CASSRDTQVETQYF
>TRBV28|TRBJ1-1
CASTRVVRGEAFF
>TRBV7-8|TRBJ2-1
CASSLAGREQFF
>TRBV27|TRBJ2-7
CASSLSSPQAYEQYF
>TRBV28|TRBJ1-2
CASRGQTNYGYTF
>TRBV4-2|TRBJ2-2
CASSQGGGNTGELFF
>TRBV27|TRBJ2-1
CASGGTSGSTSYNEQFF
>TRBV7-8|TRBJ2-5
CASYQLAGPRETQYF
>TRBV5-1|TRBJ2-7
CASSPAATSGHEQYF
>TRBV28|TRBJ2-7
CASSPRPGYEQYF
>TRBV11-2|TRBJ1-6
CASSLGRVDNSPLHF
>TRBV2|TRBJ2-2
CASTTSAYGELFF
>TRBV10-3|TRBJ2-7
CAISEGGGRYEQYF
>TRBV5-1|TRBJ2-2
CASSLVVGVGELFF
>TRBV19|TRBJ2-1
CASSKLAGGNYNEQFF
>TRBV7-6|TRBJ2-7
CASSFFPSAHEQYF
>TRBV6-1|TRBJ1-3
CASSERRASSGNTIYF